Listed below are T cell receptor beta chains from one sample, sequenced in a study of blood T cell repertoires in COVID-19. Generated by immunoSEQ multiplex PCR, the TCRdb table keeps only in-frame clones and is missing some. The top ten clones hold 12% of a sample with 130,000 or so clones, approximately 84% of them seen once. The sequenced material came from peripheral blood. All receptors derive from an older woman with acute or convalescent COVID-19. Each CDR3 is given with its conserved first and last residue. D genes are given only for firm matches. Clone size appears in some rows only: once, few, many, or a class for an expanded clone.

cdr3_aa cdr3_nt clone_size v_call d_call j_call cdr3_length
CASSPGTYDTETQYF TGCGCCAGCAGCCCAGGGACTTACGATACAGAGACCCAGTACTTC - TRBV5-1 - TRBJ2-5 15
CASSYSRTINQPQHF TGTGCCAGCAGTTACTCCCGGACAATCAATCAGCCCCAGCATTTT - TRBV6-5 - TRBJ1-5 15
CASSQGAQGENTIYF TGTGCCAGCAGCCAAGGGGCACAGGGCGAAAACACCATATATTTT - TRBV3-1/TRBV3-2 - TRBJ1-3 15
CASRSGDQPQHF TGTGCCAGCAGATCCGGGGATCAGCCCCAGCATTTT - TRBV7-9 - TRBJ1-5 12
CASSLMGLDGYTF TGTGCCAGCAGTTTGATGGGGCTGGATGGCTACACCTTC - TRBV12-3/TRBV12-4 - TRBJ1-2 13
CSAAGTGGSPLHF TGCAGCGCAGCCGGGACAGGGGGCTCACCCCTCCACTTT once TRBV29-1 TRBD1 TRBJ1-6 13
CASGERNIQYF TGTGCCAGCGGGGAGAGAAACATTCAGTACTTC - TRBV2 - TRBJ2-4 11
CSASPWSGGLTDTQYF TGCAGTGCTAGTCCCTGGAGCGGGGGCCTCACAGATACGCAGTATTTT - TRBV20-1 TRBD2 TRBJ2-3 16
CASTLATVRNGYTF TGTGCCAGCACCCTAGCAACAGTGCGCAATGGCTACACCTTC - TRBV2 - TRBJ1-2 14
CASSLVAAGGRDTQYF TGTGCCAGCAGCTTGGTGGCCGCGGGGGGAAGAGATACGCAGTATTTT few TRBV7-3 TRBD2 TRBJ2-3 16
CASGLGRDRNEQFF TGTGCTAGTGGTTTGGGCAGGGATCGCAATGAGCAGTTCTTC - TRBV12-5 - TRBJ2-1 14
CASSPPGTGYTEAFF TGTGCCAGCAGCCCCCCCGGGACAGGGTACACTGAAGCTTTCTTT few TRBV13 TRBD1 TRBJ1-1 15
CASSLPGLGELFF TGCGCCAGCAGCTTGCCCGGTTTGGGGGAGCTGTTTTTT - TRBV5-1 - TRBJ2-2 13
CASSRSSGGVDTQYF TGTGCCAGCTCACGATCCAGCGGGGGGGTAGATACGCAGTATTTT - TRBV18 TRBD2 TRBJ2-3 15
CASTFDGQGTTEAFF TGTGCCAGCACCTTCGACGGACAGGGAACCACTGAAGCTTTCTTT - TRBV6-5 TRBD1 TRBJ1-1 15
CASSLTSGGMGETQYF TGTGCCAGCAGCTTGACTAGCGGGGGAATGGGAGAGACCCAGTACTTC - TRBV11-2 TRBD2 TRBJ2-5 16
CASSLWQQETQYF TGTGCCAGCAGTTTATGGCAGCAAGAGACCCAGTACTTC - TRBV12-3/TRBV12-4 - TRBJ2-5 13
CASSPKARGGSGEQFF TGTGCCAGCTCACCAAAGGCCCGCGGGGGATCGGGAGAGCAGTTCTTC - TRBV18 TRBD2 TRBJ2-1 16
CASSQEGESSQPQHF TGTGCCAGCAGCCAAGAGGGAGAATCTAGTCAGCCCCAGCATTTT - TRBV4-2 - TRBJ1-5 15
CASSPGTAVTGELFF TGCGCCAGCAGCCCCGGGACAGCGGTTACCGGGGAGCTGTTTTTT - TRBV5-1 TRBD1 TRBJ2-2 15
CASSMQGQGYGYTF TGTGCCAGTAGTATGCAAGGACAGGGCTATGGCTACACCTTC - TRBV19 TRBD1 TRBJ1-2 14
CASSSRQGEAFF TGTGCCAGCAGCTCCAGACAGGGTGAAGCTTTCTTT - TRBV5-6 TRBD1 TRBJ1-1 12
CASRGQGGAGEQYF TGTGCCAGCAGAGGACAGGGCGGGGCAGGCGAGCAGTACTTC - TRBV2 TRBD1 TRBJ2-7 14
CASSLRGGPFNEKLFF TGTGCCAGCAGCCTGCGTGGAGGTCCTTTTAATGAAAAACTGTTTTTT few TRBV7-6 - TRBJ1-4 16
CASSDSATNEKLFF TGTGCCAGTAGTGACAGTGCAACTAATGAAAAACTGTTTTTT - TRBV19 - TRBJ1-4 14
CASSLTGRVNTEAFF TGTGCCAGCAGCTTAACGGGTCGGGTGAACACTGAAGCTTTCTTT - TRBV7-3 - TRBJ1-1 15
CASSDSTGQETQYF TGTGCCAGCAGTGATTCTACAGGTCAAGAGACCCAGTACTTC - TRBV2 - TRBJ2-5 14
CASSPPGGTPEAFF TGTGCCAGCTCACCACCGGGGGGTACCCCTGAAGCTTTCTTT - TRBV18 - TRBJ1-1 14
CASSIFPIFDRANYGYTF TGTGCCAGTAGTATTTTCCCAATCTTTGACAGGGCGAACTATGGCTACACCTTC - TRBV19 TRBD1 TRBJ1-2 18
CATQTGKGYNSPLHF TGTGCCACACAAACAGGGAAAGGGTATAATTCACCCCTCCACTTT - TRBV5-4 - TRBJ1-6 15
CASISWGTLNTEAFF TGTGCCAGTATCTCCTGGGGCACCTTGAACACTGAAGCTTTCTTT - TRBV19 - TRBJ1-1 15
CASSRAPSQDEQFF TGTGCCAGCAGCCGCGCACCGTCTCAGGATGAGCAGTTCTTC - TRBV7-3 - TRBJ2-1 14
CASSDPALGQAEKLFF TGTGCCAGCAGTGACCCGGCACTCGGACAGGCGGAAAAACTGTTTTTT few TRBV25-1 TRBD1 TRBJ1-4 16
CASSPRDRGLGYTF TGTGCCAGCAGCCCCCGGGACAGGGGGTTGGGCTACACCTTC - TRBV7-8 TRBD1 TRBJ1-2 14
CASSLQGKTEAFF TGTGCCAGCAGCTTACAGGGCAAGACTGAAGCTTTCTTT - TRBV7-9 - TRBJ1-1 13
CASSIGTGVNTEAFF TGTGCCAGTAGTATCGGGACAGGGGTGAACACTGAAGCTTTCTTT - TRBV19 TRBD1 TRBJ1-1 15
CASGLVLQKGGNQPQHF TGTGCTAGTGGTTTGGTACTACAGAAAGGGGGCAATCAGCCCCAGCATTTT once TRBV12-5 - TRBJ1-5 17
CASRLAGTGEVGIQYF TGTGCCAGCAGATTAGCCGGGACAGGGGAGGTCGGCATTCAGTACTTC - TRBV5-8 TRBD1 TRBJ2-4 16
CASSHGQGAYEQYF TGCGCCAGCAGCCATGGACAGGGGGCCTACGAGCAGTACTTC - TRBV4-1 TRBD1 TRBJ2-7 14
CASSSLQGTNTEAFF TGTGCCAGCTCGTCCCTCCAGGGGACGAACACTGAAGCTTTCTTT - TRBV18 - TRBJ1-1 15
CASSLDRGVGQPQHF TGTGCCAGCAGTTTGGACAGGGGGGTCGGGCAGCCCCAGCATTTT - TRBV6-5 TRBD1 TRBJ1-5 15
CSAGQNGYTF TGCAGCGCTGGACAGAATGGCTACACCTTC - TRBV29-1 - TRBJ1-2 10
CASSEAIGRNTEAFF TGCGCCAGCAGTGAGGCGATTGGGAGGAACACTGAAGCTTTCTTT - TRBV10-2 - TRBJ1-1 15
CASSPRDRGNQPQHF TGTGCCAGCTCACCACGGGACAGGGGCAATCAGCCCCAGCATTTT few TRBV18 TRBD1 TRBJ1-5 15
CASRSSGGDIQYF TGTGCCAGCAGATCTAGCGGAGGAGACATTCAGTACTTC - TRBV3-1/TRBV3-2 TRBD2 TRBJ2-4 13
CASSPEGTEAFF TGCGCCAGCAGCCCGGAGGGCACTGAAGCTTTCTTT - TRBV4-1 - TRBJ1-1 12
CAIATSNYGYTF TGTGCCATCGCGACATCTAACTATGGCTACACCTTC - TRBV10-3 - TRBJ1-2 12
CAWTTVGRNTGELFF TGTGCCTGGACGACAGTAGGCCGAAACACCGGGGAGCTGTTTTTT - TRBV30 - TRBJ2-2 15
CASSHAGQGNQPQHF TGTGCCAGCAGCCACGCGGGACAGGGGAATCAGCCCCAGCATTTT - TRBV4-2 TRBD1 TRBJ1-5 15
CASSLLTGGNSPLHF TGTGCCAGCAGTTTATTAACAGGGGGTAATTCACCCCTCCACTTT - TRBV27 TRBD1 TRBJ1-6 15
CATSRDTRDRVAGELFF TGTGCCACCAGCAGAGATACTCGGGACAGGGTCGCCGGGGAGCTGTTTTTT - TRBV15 TRBD1 TRBJ2-2 17
CASSLSLALSSYEQYF TGCGCCAGCAGCTTATCGCTAGCCCTGAGCTCCTACGAGCAGTACTTC few TRBV5-1 - TRBJ2-7 16
CASSLVQGNEQFF TGTGCCAGCAGTTTAGTACAGGGGAATGAGCAGTTCTTC - TRBV12-3/TRBV12-4 TRBD1 TRBJ2-1 13
CASSENRGERETQYF TGTGCCAGCAGTGAAAATCGGGGGGAAAGGGAGACCCAGTACTTC few TRBV6-1 TRBD2 TRBJ2-5 15
CASSFEVLGARIETQYF TGTGCCAGCAGCTTCGAGGTTCTTGGGGCTAGAATAGAGACCCAGTACTTC - TRBV5-6 - TRBJ2-5 17